This T cell receptor (beta chain) was captured in a study of glioma-infiltrating T cells. Using RNA template, CDR3s of TCR alpha and beta were amplified with iRepertoire arm-PCR. TCRdb called the multiplex PCR reads again in MiXCR, with one record for every CDR3 protein. This table has around 390,000 distinct CDR3 sequences, approximately 42% appearing once. Looked up from germline, CDR1 is MNHEY and CDR2 is SMNVEV (reference sequence). The CDR3 is 14 residues long. Points from the study as a whole: CDR3 overlap between tissue and blood was very small. Shared blood CDR3 signature motifs marked patients with low tissue-blood divergence.

This clonotype was observed a single time. What it recognizes is unknown. A single base separates this from a much larger clone, so it may be a read error. The gene calls are TRBV27 and TRBJ1-3, with a weak D call TRBD1 (5 bases). This TCR was recovered from a human donor with low-grade glioma or glioblastoma, undergoing nonglioma brain surgery, or in good health (not recorded which). Source material: glioma tissue, nonneoplastic brain tissue, or PBMCs (not recorded which). The CDR3 DNA reads as TGTGCCAGCAGTTCTGGGGGGACTGGATACACCATATATTTT. Protein sequence: CASSSGGTGYTIYF.